The next 15 T cell receptor beta chains were all read from a single sample in a study of T-cell reconstitution after alpha-beta-depleted transplantation in children. This sample's TCRbeta library carried unique molecular identifier barcodes. Each CDR3 protein is one row after TCRdb ran MiXCR on the PCR reads. This table holds 350,000 to 500,000 distinct CDR3 sequences, around 46% found once. The specimen was PBMCs, collected before TCRalphabeta/CD19-depleted stem cell transplant. These receptors were collected from a girl aged 2-10 years with aplastic anemia, due to receive a stem cell transplant.

The chain combines TRBV10-3 with TRBJ2-5; D possibly matches TRBD1 or TRBD2 (5 bases each). The V gene's germline CDR1 is ENHRY and CDR2 SYGVKD. Trimming took off 0 bases at V and 2 bases at J, with 10 bases between the two ends. This CDR3 is 15 amino acids long. This CDR3 is CAISESRDQQETQYF. The CDR3 nucleotides read TGTGCCATCAGTGAGTCGAGGGACCAACAAGAGACCCAGTACTTC.

CDR3 sequence: CSVLTGGYYEQYF. The CDR3 coding sequence is TGCAGCGTTCTTACAGGGGGTTACTACGAGCAGTACTTC. The rearrangement links TRBV29-1 to TRBJ2-7; 8 nucleotides align to TRBD1. Per germline, CDR1 SQVTM and CDR2 ANQGSEA. V lost 5 bases to trimming and J lost 3 bases; unmatched junction nucleotides: 6. The CDR3 is made up of 13 amino acids.

This clonotype was seen at least ten times. The chain carries TRBV5-1 and TRBJ2-1; TRBD2 aligns across 8 bases. The ends lost 0 bases at V and 8 bases at J; junction bases unmatched: 10. Germline CDR1 SGHRS, CDR2 YFSETQ. This CDR3 is built from 16 residues. The CDR3, as DNA: TGCGCCAGCAGCTTGGGGTTTCTCGGGAGGGCCGATGAGCAGTTCTTC. This translates into CASSLGFLGRADEQFF.

The chain couples TRBV5-6 to TRBJ1-1, with D uncertain. The CDR3 has 15 residues. Germline CDR1 is SGHDT and CDR2 is YYEEEE. V dropped 0 bases and J dropped 3 bases, with 12 bases sitting between them. The CDR3 DNA reads as TGTGCCAGCAGCTTGGGTACACTCGGGGACACTGAAGCTTTCTTT. It encodes CASSLGTLGDTEAFF.

V usage is TRBV14 and J usage is TRBJ2-2, with D hard to call. V was pared by 0 bases and J by 2 bases, with 7 bases between. CDR1 and CDR2 from the germline V gene are SGHDN and FVKESK. There are 15 residues in the CDR3. CDR3 loop: CASSQDRQNTGELFF. The CDR3 nucleotides read TGTGCCAGCAGCCAAGATAGGCAAAACACCGGGGAGCTGTTTTTT.

The V and J genes are TRBV9 and TRBJ1-1; D remains ambiguous. This CDR3 is built from 14 residues. V lost 4 bases and J lost 1, with 11 bases in between. Germline V gene sequence: CDR1 SGDLS, CDR2 YYNGEE. The CDR3 region is CASSTPERNTEAFF. CDR3 in DNA: TGTGCCAGCAGCACCCCGGAACGGAACACTGAAGCTTTCTTT.

For this clonotype: This may arise from a read error, as a much more abundant clone is one base away. V usage is TRBV19 and J usage is TRBJ1-1, with a weak D call TRBD1 (6 bases). The CDR3 is 15 amino acids. The germline V gene encodes CDR1 LNHDA and CDR2 SQIVND (reference sequence). The CDR3 region is CASKGGKLLNTEALF. CDR3 DNA sequence: TGTGCCAGTAAGGGGGGGAAGCTACTGAACACTGAAGCTTTGTTT.

This clonotype has more than one count but fewer than ten. V usage is TRBV20-1 and J usage is TRBJ2-7; TRBD1 matches at 7 bases. Germline assignment: CDR1 DFQATT and CDR2 SNEGSKA (reference sequence). The CDR3 extends over 15 amino acids. V dropped 5 bases and J dropped 3; count of bases not matched to a gene: 13. This CDR3 is CSARFWDSPSYEQYF. DNA for the CDR3: TGCAGTGCTCGATTTTGGGACAGTCCGAGCTACGAGCAGTACTTC.

DNA for the CDR3: TGCGCCAGCAGCTTGACTGGTGAACCCACAGATACGCAGTATTTT. This sequence encodes CASSLTGEPTDTQYF. The rearrangement uses TRBV5-1 and TRBJ2-3, with D hard to call. Germline V gene sequence: CDR1 SGHRS, CDR2 YFSETQ. The CDR3 runs 15 residues. The V gene lost 1 base and the J gene lost 2 bases, with 11 bases spanning the gap.

V is TRBV20-1 and J is TRBJ2-5; 7 nucleotides line up with TRBD1. Germline CDR1 is DFQATT and CDR2 is SNEGSKA (reference sequence). Trimming removed 5 bases from V and 1 base from J; junction bases left unmatched: 16. The CDR3 consists of 17 residues. CDR3: CSAPILETGLGQETQYF. The CDR3 DNA reads as TGCAGTGCTCCAATTCTGGAGACAGGGTTAGGCCAAGAGACCCAGTACTTC.

The CDR3 spells CASSLRWEGPDEQFF. The CDR3, as DNA: TGTGCCAGCAGCTTGAGGTGGGAGGGCCCAGATGAGCAGTTCTTC. J is TRBJ2-1 and V is TRBV5-5, with 7 bases matching TRBD2. The CDR3 is made up of 15 amino acids. V trimming: 1 base; J trimming: 8 bases; junction bases outside the gene matches: 9. CDR1 is SGHKS, CDR2 YYEKEE, per germline (reference sequence).

This clonotype came up many times. V and J are TRBV20-1 and TRBJ1-2, with TRBD1 matching over 8 bases. Germline CDR1 and CDR2: DFQATT and SNEGSKA (reference sequence). This CDR3 has 13 amino acids. With V trimmed by 6 bases and J by 6 bases, 9 bases remained unmatched. Written as DNA, the CDR3 is TGCAGTGCCGAGAGGGACAGGTTAAATGGCTACACCTTC. This sequence encodes CSAERDRLNGYTF.

This clonotype was detected a few times. The chain employs TRBV7-9 and TRBJ1-4, with D uncertain. CDR1 SEHNR and CDR2 FQNEAQ come from the germline V gene (reference sequence). Trimming left V 5 bases short and J 7 bases short, with 14 bases between. This CDR3 contains 14 residues. The CDR3 bases are TGTGCCAGCAGCATAGACAAGGGTGGTGAAAAACTGTTTTTT. Its protein is CASSIDKGGEKLFF.

The rearrangement links TRBV5-1 to TRBJ2-5; 11 bases are shared with TRBD2. Losses at the gene ends were 1 base for V and 2 bases for J; bases not matched to a gene: 7. Germline V CDR1 and CDR2: SGHRS, YFSETQ. The CDR3 sequence is 17 residues long. The DNA for the CDR3 is TGCGCCAGCAGCTTGTATCCGGGACTAGCGGCGCAAGAGACCCAGTACTTC. It encodes CASSLYPGLAAQETQYF.

This clonotype was detected ten times or more. The chain links TRBV5-1 to TRBJ2-5, with TRBD1 identical over 8 bases. The germline V gene has CDR1 SGHRS and CDR2 YFSETQ. The CDR3 runs 14 residues. V was clipped by 5 bases and J by 2 bases; unmatched bases: 5. CDR3 sequence: CASSPRTGQETQYF. CDR3 nucleotide sequence: TGCGCCAGCAGTCCCCGGACAGGGCAAGAGACCCAGTACTTC.